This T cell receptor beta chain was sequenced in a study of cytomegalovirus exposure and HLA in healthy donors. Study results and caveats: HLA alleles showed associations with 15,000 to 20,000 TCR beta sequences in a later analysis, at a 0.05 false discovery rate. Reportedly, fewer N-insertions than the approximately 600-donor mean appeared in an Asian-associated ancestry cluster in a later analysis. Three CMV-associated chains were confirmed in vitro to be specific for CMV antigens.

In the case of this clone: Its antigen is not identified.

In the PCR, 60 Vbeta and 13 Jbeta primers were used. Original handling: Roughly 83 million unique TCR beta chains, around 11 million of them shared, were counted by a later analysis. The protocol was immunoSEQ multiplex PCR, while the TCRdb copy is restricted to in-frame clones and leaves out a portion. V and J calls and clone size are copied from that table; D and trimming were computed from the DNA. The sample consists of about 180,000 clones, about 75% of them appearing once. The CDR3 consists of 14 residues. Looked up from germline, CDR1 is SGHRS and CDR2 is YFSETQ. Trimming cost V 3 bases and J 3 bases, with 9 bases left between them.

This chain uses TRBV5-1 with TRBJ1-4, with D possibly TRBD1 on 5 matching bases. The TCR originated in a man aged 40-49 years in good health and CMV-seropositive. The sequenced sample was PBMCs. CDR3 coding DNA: TGCGCCAGCAGCTCACAGGCCTCTAATGAAAAACTGTTTTTT. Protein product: CASSSQASNEKLFF.